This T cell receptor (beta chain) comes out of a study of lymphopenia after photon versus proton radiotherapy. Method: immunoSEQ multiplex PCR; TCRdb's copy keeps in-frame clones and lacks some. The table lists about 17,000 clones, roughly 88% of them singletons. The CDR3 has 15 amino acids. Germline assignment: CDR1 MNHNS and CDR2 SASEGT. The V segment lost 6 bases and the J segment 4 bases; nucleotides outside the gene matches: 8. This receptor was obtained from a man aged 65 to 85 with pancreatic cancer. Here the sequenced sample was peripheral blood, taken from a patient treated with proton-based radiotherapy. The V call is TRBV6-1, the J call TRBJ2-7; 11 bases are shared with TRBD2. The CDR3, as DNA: TGTGCCAGCAGCGTACTAGCGGGGGCCCCTTACGAGCAGTACTTC. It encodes CASSVLAGAPYEQYF.